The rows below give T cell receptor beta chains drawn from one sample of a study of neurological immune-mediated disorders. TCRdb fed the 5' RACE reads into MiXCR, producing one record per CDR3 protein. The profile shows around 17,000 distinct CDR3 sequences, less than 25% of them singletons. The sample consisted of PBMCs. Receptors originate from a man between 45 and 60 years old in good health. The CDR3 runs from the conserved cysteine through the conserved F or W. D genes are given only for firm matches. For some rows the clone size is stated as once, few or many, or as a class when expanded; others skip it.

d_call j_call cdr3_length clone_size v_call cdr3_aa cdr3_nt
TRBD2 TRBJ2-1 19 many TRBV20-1 CSALTGTSFIQNIYNEQFF TGCAGTGCCTTAACCGGGACTAGCTTTATTCAGAATATCTACAATGAGCAGTTCTTC
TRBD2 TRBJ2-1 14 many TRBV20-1 CSARASGLYNEQFF TGCAGTGCTAGGGCTAGCGGACTCTACAATGAGCAGTTCTTC
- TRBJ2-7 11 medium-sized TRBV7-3 CASSPEREQYF TGTGCCAGCAGCCCGGAGCGGGAGCAGTACTTC
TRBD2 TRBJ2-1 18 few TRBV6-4 CASSDSFGRREVYNEQFF TGTGCCAGCAGTGACTCCTTCGGTCGGCGGGAGGTCTACAATGAGCAGTTCTTC
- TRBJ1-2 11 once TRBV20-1 CRSVGEYGYTF TGCAGGAGTGTGGGCGAATATGGCTACACCTTC
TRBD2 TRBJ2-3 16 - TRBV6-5 CASSYSGRGYTDTQYF TGTGCCAGCAGTTACTCTGGGCGGGGGTACACAGATACGCAGTATTTT
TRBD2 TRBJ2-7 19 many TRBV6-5 CASSNPGLMASSGSYEQYF TGTGCCAGCAGTAACCCTGGACTAATGGCGTCTAGCGGGAGCTACGAGCAGTACTTC
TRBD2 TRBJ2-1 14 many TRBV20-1 CSASLASGSGEQFF TGCAGTGCTAGTTTGGCTAGCGGGAGTGGTGAGCAGTTCTTC
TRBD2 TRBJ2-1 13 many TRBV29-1 CSVRLAGDNEQFF TGCAGCGTGAGGCTAGCGGGAGACAATGAGCAGTTCTTC
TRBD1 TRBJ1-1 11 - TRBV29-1 CSVADRGTTFF TGCAGCGTTGCGGACAGGGGGACGACTTTCTTT
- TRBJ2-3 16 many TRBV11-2 CASSLDLGYSTDTQYF TGTGCCAGCAGCTTAGACCTCGGATATAGCACAGATACGCAGTATTTT
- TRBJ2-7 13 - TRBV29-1 CSVANGAAYEQYF TGCAGCGTTGCTAACGGGGCAGCCTACGAGCAGTACTTC
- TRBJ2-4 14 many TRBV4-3 CASSPHLSRNIQYF TGCGCCAGCAGCCCCCACCTATCCCGAAACATTCAGTACTTC
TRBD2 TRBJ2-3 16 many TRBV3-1 CASSHTGTSGGDTQYF TGTGCCAGCAGCCATACCGGGACTAGCGGGGGAGATACGCAGTATTTT
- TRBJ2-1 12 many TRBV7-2 CASSFLRSEQFF TGTGCCAGCAGCTTCCTTCGGAGTGAGCAGTTCTTC
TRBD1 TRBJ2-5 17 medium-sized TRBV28 CASSQLDRGRGQETQYF TGTGCCAGCAGTCAACTTGACAGGGGGCGAGGCCAAGAGACCCAGTACTTC
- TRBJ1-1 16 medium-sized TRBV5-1 CASSSLSSIGDTEAFF TGCGCCAGCAGCTCCCTGTCTTCGATTGGAGACACTGAAGCTTTCTTT
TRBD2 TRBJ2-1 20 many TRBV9 CASSTTQTRTPGLADNEQFF TGTGCCAGCAGCACCACCCAAACACGAACCCCGGGACTAGCGGACAATGAGCAGTTCTTC
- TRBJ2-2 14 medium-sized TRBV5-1 CASSYGGGTGELFF TGCGCCAGCAGCTACGGGGGCGGCACCGGGGAGCTGTTTTTT
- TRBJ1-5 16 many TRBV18 CASSPTQVGANQPQHF TGTGCCAGCTCACCCACACAGGTCGGAGCCAATCAGCCCCAGCATTTT
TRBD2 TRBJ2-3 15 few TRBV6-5 CASSSTSGSGDTQYF TGTGCCAGCAGTTCGACTAGCGGGAGTGGAGATACGCAGTATTTT
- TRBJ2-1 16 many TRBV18 CASSPPDSLEGNEQFF TGTGCCAGCTCACCACCGGACTCCCTAGAGGGGAATGAGCAGTTCTTC
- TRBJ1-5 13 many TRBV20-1 CSASRADNQPQHF TGCAGTGCTAGTAGGGCAGATAATCAGCCCCAGCATTTT
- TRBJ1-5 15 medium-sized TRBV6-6 CASSWWGAVNQPQHF TGTGCCAGCAGTTGGTGGGGGGCTGTTAATCAGCCCCAGCATTTT
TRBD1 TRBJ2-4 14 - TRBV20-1 CSARRRTGMDIQYF TGCAGTGCTAGACGCCGGACAGGGATGGACATTCAGTACTTC
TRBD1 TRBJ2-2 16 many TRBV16 CASSDVDRVDTGELFF TGTGCCAGCAGCGACGTGGACAGGGTAGACACCGGGGAGCTGTTTTTT
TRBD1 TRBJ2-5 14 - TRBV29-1 CSARQGVALGTQYF TGCAGCGCGAGACAGGGAGTGGCCTTAGGGACCCAGTACTTC
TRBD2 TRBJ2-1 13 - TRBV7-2 CASSLSGDNEQFF TGTGCCAGCAGCTTAAGCGGGGACAATGAGCAGTTCTTC
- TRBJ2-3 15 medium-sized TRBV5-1 CASSPPTSYTDTQYF TGCGCCAGCAGCCCTCCGACCTCTTACACAGATACGCAGTATTTT
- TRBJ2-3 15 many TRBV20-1 CSAWGPGLSTDTQYF TGCAGTGCTTGGGGGCCGGGACTCAGCACAGATACGCAGTATTTT
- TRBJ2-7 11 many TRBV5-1 CASRRNHEQYF TGCGCCAGCAGGAGAAACCACGAGCAGTACTTC
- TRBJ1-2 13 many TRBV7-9 CASSLVGSYGYTF TGTGCCAGCAGCTTAGTTGGTTCCTATGGCTACACCTTC
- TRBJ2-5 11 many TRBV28 CASRLEETQYF TGTGCCAGCAGACTGGAAGAGACCCAGTACTTC
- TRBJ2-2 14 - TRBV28 CASIPGTWTGELFF TGTGCCAGCATACCAGGGACTTGGACCGGGGAGCTGTTTTTT
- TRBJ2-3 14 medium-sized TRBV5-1 CASSLMRLSDTQYF TGCGCCAGCAGCTTGATGAGACTTTCAGATACGCAGTATTTT
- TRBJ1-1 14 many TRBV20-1 CSARGTTLNTEAFF TGCAGTGCTAGAGGGACAACCTTGAACACTGAAGCTTTCTTT
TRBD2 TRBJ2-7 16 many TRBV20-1 CSALPVGGWNTYEQYF TGCAGTGCTCTTCCCGTGGGAGGGTGGAACACCTACGAGCAGTACTTC
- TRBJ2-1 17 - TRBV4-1 CASSQGPGLQTSDEQFF TGCGCCAGCAGCCAGGGCCCGGGACTCCAAACCTCAGATGAGCAGTTCTTC
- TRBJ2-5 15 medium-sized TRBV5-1 CASSEGSAGGETQYF TGCGCCAGCAGCGAGGGGTCCGCAGGAGGAGAGACCCAGTACTTC
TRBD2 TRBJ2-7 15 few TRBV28 CASSPSTSGSYEQYF TGTGCCAGCAGCCCAAGCACTAGCGGGAGTTACGAGCAGTACTTC
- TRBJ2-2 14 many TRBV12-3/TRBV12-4 CASTMTGNTGELFF TGTGCCAGCACCATGACAGGGAACACCGGGGAGCTGTTTTTT
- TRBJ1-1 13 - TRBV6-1 CASYPGLLGTAFF TGTGCCAGCTACCCGGGACTCCTCGGGACAGCTTTCTTT
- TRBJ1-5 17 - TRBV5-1 CASSHYLDRAHCQPQHF TGCGCCAGCAGCCACTATCTAGATCGGGCGCACTGTCAGCCCCAGCATTTT
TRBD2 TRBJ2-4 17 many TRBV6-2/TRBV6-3 CASSDDGGRPPQNIQYF TGTGCCAGCAGTGACGACGGCGGGAGACCCCCCCAAAACATTCAGTACTTC
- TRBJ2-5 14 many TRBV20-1 CSARDGLPQETQYF TGCAGTGCTAGAGACGGGCTACCCCAAGAGACCCAGTACTTC
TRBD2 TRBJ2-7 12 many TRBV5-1 CASSSGGDEQYF TGCGCCAGCAGCTCGGGAGGGGACGAGCAGTACTTC
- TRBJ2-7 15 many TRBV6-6 CASTRPLPGQNEQYF TGTGCCAGCACCCGCCCGTTACCGGGACAAAACGAGCAGTACTTC
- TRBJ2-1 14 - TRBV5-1 CASSLGTSLNEQFF TGCGCCAGCAGCCTCGGGACCTCTCTCAATGAGCAGTTCTTC
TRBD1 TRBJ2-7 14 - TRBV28 CASRSGGVTYEQYF TGTGCCAGCAGGTCAGGGGGAGTAACCTACGAGCAGTACTTC
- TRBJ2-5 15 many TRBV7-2 CASSSQVGGGETQYF TGTGCCAGCAGTTCCCAGGTGGGGGGCGGGGAGACCCAGTACTTC
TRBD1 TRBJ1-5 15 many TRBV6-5 CASSLNWDSGQPQHF TGTGCCAGCAGTCTAAACTGGGACAGTGGGCAGCCCCAGCATTTT
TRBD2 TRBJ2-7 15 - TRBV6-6 CASSDYSGRNREQYF TGTGCCAGCAGTGATTATAGCGGGAGAAACCGCGAGCAGTACTTC